A single sample gave rise to the 20 T cell receptor beta chains below, sequenced in a study of spatial heterogeneity in lung cancer. MiXCR, applied by TCRdb to the 5' RACE reads, yields one record per CDR3 protein. The data contain a few thousand distinct CDR3 sequences, approximately 35% of them singletons. Time point given: sample taken at primary tumor resection. Unsorted tumor, nontumor lung tissue or cryopreserved PBMC supplied the whole RNA. The starting material was PBMCs, obtained at surgery. The receptors here all came from a female donor with early-stage non-small cell lung cancer.

This clonotype has only a few counts. A library prepared for alpha chains yielded this beta chain as an off-target read; its size is of little meaning. The chain uses TRBV27 and TRBJ2-7, with D perhaps assigned TRBD1 or TRBD2 (5 bases each). This CDR3 has 13 amino acids. V lost 6 bases and J 2 bases, leaving 11 bases between the germline ends. Germline V CDR1 and CDR2: MNHEY, SMNVEV (reference sequence). CDR3 sequence (DNA): TGTGCCAGCAGACGTAGAGGGGCCTACGAGCAGTACTTC. It specifies CASRRRGAYEQYF.

This clonotype was counted a few times. This beta chain came through as a stray read in a library set up for alpha chains, and its size says little. This chain joins TRBV7-9 and TRBJ2-1; TRBD2 might be the D (5 bases). The ends were cut back, 3 bases at V and 10 bases at J, with 7 bases in the middle. Germline V lookup: CDR1 SEHNR, CDR2 FQNEAQ (reference sequence). The CDR3 runs to 11 residues. The CDR3 sequence: CASSFWEEQFF. Written as DNA, the CDR3 is TGTGCCAGCAGCTTCTGGGAGGAGCAGTTCTTC.

Remarks on this clonotype: Being off target in a library aimed at alpha chains, this beta chain has a size of little meaning. The CDR3 here is CASSFSWRGGTDTQYF. In nucleotides, the CDR3 is TGTGCCAGCAGTTTTTCGTGGAGGGGAGGAACAGATACGCAGTATTTT. The rearrangement uses TRBV6-2 or TRBV6-3 and TRBJ2-3; D possibly corresponds to TRBD2 (6 bases). The germline CDR1 and CDR2 sequences are MNHEY and SVGEGT. The germline V and J ends were trimmed by 4 bases and 3 bases, with 17 bases remaining between them. This CDR3 spans 16 amino acids.

To note about this clonotype: This beta chain is an off-target read within a library intended for alpha chains, so its frequency means little. The V and J genes are TRBV5-1 and TRBJ2-1; D ambiguous. The V and J ends lost 5 bases and 9 bases respectively, with 12 bases between them. Germline V gene lookup returns CDR1 SGHRS and CDR2 YFSETQ. The CDR3 sequence is 12 residues long. DNA of the CDR3: TGCGCCAGCAGAGGTATTTACGGTGAGCAGTTCTTC. This encodes CASRGIYGEQFF.

About this clonotype: With the library built for alpha chains, this beta chain is off target and its frequency is not meaningful. The CDR3 protein is CSARPPPAENIQYF. DNA for the CDR3: TGCAGTGCTAGACCCCCTCCTGCCGAAAACATTCAGTACTTC. The rearrangement links TRBV20-1 to TRBJ2-4; D call uncertain. The CDR3 contains 14 residues. Germline-derived CDR1 and CDR2 are DFQATT and SNEGSKA (reference sequence). V dropped 2 bases and J dropped 5 bases, with 13 bases sitting between them.

This clonotype was found a few times. A library prepared for alpha chains yielded this beta chain as an off-target read; its size is of little meaning. Here the CDR3 reads CASRPGTSGTQYF. The CDR3 DNA is TGTGCCAGCAGGCCCGGGACTAGCGGTACGCAGTATTTT. This chain links TRBV11-1 with TRBJ2-3; TRBD2 matches 11 bases. The trim removed 6 bases at V and 8 bases at J, leaving 4 bases unmatched. Per germline, CDR1 SGHAT and CDR2 FQDESV (reference sequence). This CDR3 has 13 residues.

Note on this clonotype: This beta chain is a stray sequence in a library constructed for alpha chains; its clone size is not meaningful. The chain recombines TRBV11-2 with TRBJ2-7; 8 bases align to TRBD1. V lost 2 bases and J lost 5; bases outside the gene matches: 5. This CDR3 is built from 14 residues. Germline CDR1 is SGHAT and CDR2 is FQNNGV. This CDR3 reads CASSLRGTGDEQYF. Written as DNA, the CDR3 is TGTGCCAGCAGCTTACGGGGGACAGGCGACGAGCAGTACTTC.

Comments on this clonotype: Because the library targeted alpha chains, this beta chain is an off-target read whose size means little. The V and J genes are TRBV12-3 or TRBV12-4 and TRBJ2-2; D is ambiguous. V was cut by 5 bases and J by 4 bases, with 8 bases left in between. The CDR3 has 13 residues. Here the CDR3 reads CASSPTVTGELFF. In nucleotides, the CDR3 is TGTGCCAGCAGTCCAACAGTCACCGGGGAGCTGTTTTTT.

Worth noting for this clonotype: Little can be read into the size of this beta chain, an off-target read in a library designed for alpha chains. This sequence joins TRBV2 and TRBJ2-5, with D unclear. CDR3 size: 14 residues. The germline CDR1 and CDR2 sequences are SNHLY and FYNNEI. V was trimmed by 7 bases and J by 1 base, leaving 13 bases between them. The CDR3 region has the DNA TGTGCCAGCAATCCTTCGTTCTCCCAAGAGACCCAGTACTTC. Translation gives CASNPSFSQETQYF.

Concerning this clonotype: This beta chain represents an off-target read in a library built for alpha chains; its size is of limited meaning. The rearrangement joins TRBV28 to TRBJ2-1, with D perhaps matching TRBD2 (8 bases). The germline V gene has CDR1 MDHEN and CDR2 SYDVKM. The CDR3 consists of 16 residues. Trimming left V 6 bases short and J 7 bases short, with 22 bases between. CDR3 nucleotide sequence: TGTGCCAGCAGCTCTGCCGGGACAGCGGGAGATAATGAGCAGTTCTTC. Its protein product is CASSSAGTAGDNEQFF.

This clonotype occurred a few times. Since it is a stray read in a library aimed at alpha chains, this beta chain has a size that is not meaningful. The chain employs TRBV7-8 and TRBJ2-5, with unresolved D. V was cut by 0 bases and J by 4 bases, with 6 bases left in between. CDR3 length: 13 amino acids. Germline assignment: CDR1 SGHVS and CDR2 FQNEAQ. The CDR3 sequence is CASSLARGETQYF. CDR3 sequence (DNA): TGTGCCAGCAGCTTAGCGCGAGGAGAGACCCAGTACTTC.

This clonotype was detected a few times. This beta chain came through as a stray read in a library set up for alpha chains, and its size says little. This chain connects TRBV2 to TRBJ2-4; D call uncertain. CDR1 and CDR2 from the germline V gene are SNHLY and FYNNEI. This CDR3 region has 14 residues. Trimming removed 1 base at V and 11 bases at J, with 15 bases between. The CDR3 reads CASSEGTVEVLQYF. In nucleotides, the CDR3 is TGTGCCAGCAGTGAAGGGACCGTCGAAGTCCTTCAGTACTTC.

This clonotype was detected only a few times. This beta chain is off target for a library built for alpha chains, so its abundance means little. This chain links TRBV28 with TRBJ2-2, with D perhaps TRBD1 (6 bases). This CDR3 is built from 13 residues. Trimming took off 11 bases at V and 6 bases at J, with 16 bases between the two ends. The germline V gene encodes CDR1 MDHEN and CDR2 SYDVKM. CDR3 loop: CAGGTGLAGELFF. CDR3 bases: TGTGCCGGCGGAACAGGGTTGGCCGGGGAGCTGTTTTTT.

Worth noting for this clonotype: This beta chain was picked up by a library intended for alpha chains and is off target, so its count carries little meaning. This chain connects TRBV24-1 to TRBJ2-2; D not certain. The CDR3 has 14 residues. In germline, CDR1 is KGHDR, CDR2 SFDVKD. Deletions cut 3 bases from V and 4 bases from J, with 8 bases between. DNA of the CDR3: TGTGCCACCAGTGATCCGACACTCACCGGGGAGCTGTTTTTT. It yields the protein CATSDPTLTGELFF.

Of note for this clonotype: This beta chain slipped into a library made for alpha chains as a stray read, so its size is not meaningful. The V and J genes are TRBV28 and TRBJ2-5, with TRBD1 identical over 7 bases. V shed 7 bases and J 5 bases; nucleotides not matched to a gene: 7. Per the germline V gene, CDR1 is MDHEN and CDR2 is SYDVKM. The CDR3 extends over 13 amino acids. CDR3 sequence reads: CASNQGTEETQYF. In DNA, the CDR3 is TGTGCCAGCAATCAGGGGACAGAGGAGACCCAGTACTTC.

On this clonotype: This beta chain is a stray read from a library made for alpha chains; its abundance is not meaningful. The chain is built from TRBV7-2 and TRBJ2-1, with D uncertain. CDR3 size: 14 residues. The V gene lost 5 bases and the J gene lost 4 bases, with 12 bases spanning the gap. Germline values: CDR1 SGHTA, CDR2 FQGNSA. This CDR3 reads CASSPAQSYNEQFF. The CDR3 coding sequence is TGTGCCAGCAGCCCCGCCCAAAGTTACAATGAGCAGTTCTTC.

This clonotype was observed a few times. Little can be read into the size of this beta chain, an off-target read in a library designed for alpha chains. The gene calls are TRBV29-1 and TRBJ2-1; D call uncertain. Germline CDR1 reads SQVTM; CDR2 reads ANQGSEA. V shed 4 bases and J shed 7 bases, with 11 bases lying between them. The CDR3 has 12 residues. Here the CDR3 reads CSVAMGRNEQFF. The CDR3 coding sequence is TGCAGCGTTGCTATGGGCAGGAATGAGCAGTTCTTC.

This clonotype was seen a few times. The size of this beta chain means little, since it is a stray read in a library made for alpha chains. CDR3 in DNA: TGTGCCAGCAGCCAAGATTCGGGGTCCGTGGCGGGGCGCACCGGGGAGCTGTTTTTT. Translation: CASSQDSGSVAGRTGELFF. The J gene is TRBJ2-2, the V gene TRBV4-2; possible D gene TRBD2, 6 bases. Trimming cost V 0 bases and J 4 bases, with 21 bases left between them. The CDR3 spans 19 residues. The germline gives CDR1 LGHNA, CDR2 YNFKEQ.

Concerning this clonotype itself: With the library built for alpha chains, this beta chain is off target and its frequency is not meaningful. V and J are TRBV9 and TRBJ2-7; D possibly corresponds to TRBD1 (5 bases). Germline CDR1 SGDLS, CDR2 YYNGEE. V lost 3 bases and J 3 bases, leaving 7 bases between the germline ends. The CDR3 runs 12 residues. CDR3 nucleotides: TGTGCCAGCAGCGGAGACAGCTACGAGCAGTACTTC. Translated: CASSGDSYEQYF.

This clonotype was observed a few times. A library prepared for alpha chains yielded this beta chain as an off-target read; its size is of little meaning. This chain joins TRBV3-1 and TRBJ2-7; 11 positions match TRBD2. Germline assignment: CDR1 LGHDT and CDR2 YNNKEL (reference sequence). Germline trimming cut 6 bases from V and 0 bases from J; bases unmatched to any gene: 7. This CDR3 is 16 amino acids long. The chain's CDR3 is CASSELAGVSSYEQYF. The CDR3 region has the DNA TGTGCCAGCAGTGAACTAGCGGGGGTTTCCTCCTACGAGCAGTACTTC.